This TCR beta chain was retrieved from a study of blood T cell repertoires in COVID-19 (dated by TCRdb to 2019 to 2021). Notes on the research overall: Samples from collaborators originated in the United States, Italy and Spain and spanned both the acute and convalescent phases of COVID-19. The material from the prospective study consisted of cDNA or gDNA derived from T cells, B-cell-depleted T cells, or PBMCs. The dataset comprised deeply sampled blood TCRbeta repertoires from subjects exposed to, actively infected with, or recovered from COVID-19. A freely available public database, intended as a resource for researchers studying the immune response to SARS-CoV-2, is where the repertoires were released. Samples came from the ongoing ImmuneRACE study (first 160 participants) plus 1,254 subjects from 6 global collaborators. Sample metadata almost always included a de-identified subject ID, COVID-19 status, age in years and sex. Where available, HLA class I and class II types were obtained from metadata supplied by the sample provider rather than from assay-based typing.

The immunoSEQ Assay, a bias-controlled multiplex PCR, was used to amplify TCRbeta CDR3 regions from genomic DNA. The original pipeline was this. The number of nucleated cells in each sample was estimated from the amplification of reference gene primers within the assay. To quantify the absolute abundance of each unique TCRbeta CDR3 rearrangement, sequence reads were collapsed and filtered. For each sample, productive Simpson clonality was calculated as the square root of Simpson's diversity index over productive rearrangements. In TCRdb, the immuneACCESS table is reduced to in-frame sequences with V and J assigned. These tables do not hold every clone; where another copy was compared, an unresolved V gene accounts for under half, and the others remain unexplained. Clone size and the V and J calls come from that table; the DNA yielded D and trimming. The sample yields about 140,000 clones; 84% were counted once. The top ten clones comprise 5.5% of the sample.

A remark on this clone: It has no known antigen specificity. It has no much larger one-base neighbor in the sample; base qualities were not kept.

Sequences MDHEN (CDR1) and SYDVKM (CDR2) are obtained from the germline V gene. From the cysteine up to the phenylalanine, the CDR3 has a length of 13 residues. Only the CDR3 region is kept as DNA, spanning 39 bases read in frame from base 1. The trim is 11 bases for V and 3 bases for J, with a gap of 13 bases between the germline ends. Enrolling through a virtual design, the prospective study's participants ranged in age from roughly 18 to 100 years and lived across 20 to 30 United States geographic areas. In the prospective study, participants were assigned to cohorts based on the clinical history participants reported in a screening survey and a study questionnaire. In the prospective study, whole blood, serum and a nasopharyngeal or oropharyngeal swab were collected from each participant by mobile phlebotomists. Over a roughly two-month period, participants in the prospective study had the option of providing additional blood draws and questionnaires. Before DNA extraction, prospective study blood samples were shipped either frozen or at room temperature.

Summary of the overall study and its limitations: How much clinical and demographic metadata was included differed by source and by participant, and the metadata was provided uncurated.

The sequenced sample was PBMCs or T cells enriched from blood (not recorded which). The rearrangement combines TRBV28 with TRBJ1-4; TRBD1 is perhaps the D gene, given 5 matching bases. The TCR sequence derives from a man aged 40-50 years with acute COVID-19. The CDR3 region reads CAGRGTPNEKLFF. The bases are TGTGCCGGGAGGGGTACCCCTAATGAAAAACTGTTTTTT.